This T cell receptor (beta chain) was sequenced during a study of CD8 T cells in Susac syndrome. The CDR3 runs to 16 residues. Trimming left V 0 bases short and J 0 bases short, with 11 bases between. CDR1 is MGHRA and CDR2 is YSYEKL in the germline V gene. After extraction with the RNeasy kit, about 0.5 to 1 ug of the RNA was reverse transcribed using random hexamers. Each CDR3 protein is one row after TCRdb ran MiXCR on the immunoSEQ multiplex PCR reads. The sample lists about 140,000 distinct CDR3 sequences, 95% occurring once. This clonotype originated in a human donor with Susac syndrome. The rearrangement joins TRBV4-1 to TRBJ1-2; no definite D call. The sequenced material came from CD8+ T cells from PBMCs. CDR3 residues: CASSQDSTSTNYGYTF. The CDR3 region has the DNA TGCGCCAGCAGCCAAGATTCCACGAGTACTAACTATGGCTACACCTTC.